This T cell receptor beta chain was sequenced during a study of post-analysis software for immune sequencing data. Overall study: Relapsing-remitting, secondary progressive and progressive-relapsing forms of multiple sclerosis all featured among disease courses. The study, taken as a whole, reports: Controls showed significantly higher normalized Chao1 diversity than did multiple sclerosis patients. F measure clustering grouped samples strongly by preparation batch.

Researchers reported that TCR beta cDNA libraries carried unique molecular identifiers. TCRdb used MiXCR to reprocess the PCR reads, holding one entry per CDR3 protein. The sample carries under 650,000 distinct CDR3 sequences, around 40% recorded once. This clonotype was observed a handful of times. What it binds is not known. Sequenced: blood. The source of this sequence is a girl under 18 with multiple sclerosis.

The CDR3 spells CASSVSGGASEQFF. CDR3 DNA: TGTGCCAGCAGCGTTAGCGGGGGGGCCAGTGAGCAGTTCTTC. The chain links TRBV7-3 to TRBJ2-1; 11 bases agree with TRBD2. Germline loops: CDR1 SGHTA, CDR2 FQGTGA. There are 14 residues in the CDR3. Losses at the gene ends were 5 bases for V and 9 bases for J; bases not matched to a gene: 6. Full variable domain (missing parts from reference TRBV7-3 and TRBJ2-1): GAGVSQTPSNKVTEKGKYVELRCDPISGHTALYWYRQSLGQGPEFLIYFQGTGAADDSGLPNDRFFAVRPEGSVSTLKIQRTERGDSAVYLCASSVSGGASEQFFGPGTRLTVL.